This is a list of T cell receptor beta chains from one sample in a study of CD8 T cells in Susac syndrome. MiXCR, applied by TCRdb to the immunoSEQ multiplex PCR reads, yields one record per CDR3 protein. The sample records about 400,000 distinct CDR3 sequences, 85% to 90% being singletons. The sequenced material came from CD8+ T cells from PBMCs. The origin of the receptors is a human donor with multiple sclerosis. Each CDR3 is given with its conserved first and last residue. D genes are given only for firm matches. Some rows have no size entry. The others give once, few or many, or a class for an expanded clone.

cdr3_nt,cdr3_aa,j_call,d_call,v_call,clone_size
TGTGCCAGCAGCTTAGTAGGTCGCGGGAGTCTTTTTGGTGAGCAGTTCTTC,CASSLVGRGSLFGEQFF,TRBJ2-1,TRBD2,TRBV7-9,.
TGCAGCGTTGAAGTTGCAGGGAAACCCTACAATGAGCAGTTCTTC,CSVEVAGKPYNEQFF,TRBJ2-1,.,TRBV29-1,.
TGCAGCGTTCCCGATTCCTGGGGCTACACCTTC,CSVPDSWGYTF,TRBJ1-2,.,TRBV29-1,.
TGTGCCAGCAGTACAGGGTTGAGCATCTACGAGCAGTACTTC,CASSTGLSIYEQYF,TRBJ2-7,.,TRBV7-9,.
TGTGCCAGCAGCCAGACCTCAGGAGAGGCGACCCAGTACTTC,CASSQTSGEATQYF,TRBJ2-5,.,TRBV4-2,.
TGTGCCAGCAGCCAAGAGATGGGGAGGGAGACTGAAGCTTTCTTT,CASSQEMGRETEAFF,TRBJ1-1,.,TRBV3-1,.
TGTGCCAGCAGGAAACCTTTCGGGGAGGGCTACGAGCAGTACTTC,CASRKPFGEGYEQYF,TRBJ2-7,TRBD2,TRBV28,.
TGTGCCAGCAGTTTTAGTGCGGAGACCCAGTACTTC,CASSFSAETQYF,TRBJ2-5,.,TRBV12-3/TRBV12-4,.
TGTGCCAGCAGTTTAATCGGGGCGGGCTCTGAAGCTTTCTTT,CASSLIGAGSEAFF,TRBJ1-1,.,TRBV27,.
TGTGCCAGCAGCAAATTGGGGGTAAACAATCAGCCCCAGCATTTT,CASSKLGVNNQPQHF,TRBJ1-5,.,TRBV21-1,.
TGTGCCAGCAGTTTATATTTTTCCTACGAGCAGTACTTC,CASSLYFSYEQYF,TRBJ2-7,.,TRBV27,.
TGTGCCAGCAGCTTAGATCTGTGGGGCAGGGAATCCTACGAGCAGTACTTC,CASSLDLWGRESYEQYF,TRBJ2-7,.,TRBV11-2,.
TGCAGCGTTCGAGAGAACACCGGGGAGCTGTTTTTT,CSVRENTGELFF,TRBJ2-2,.,TRBV29-1,.
TGTGCTAGTGTCGAGGGCCGGGCCTACGAGCAGTACTTC,CASVEGRAYEQYF,TRBJ2-7,.,TRBV12-5,.
TGCGCCAGCAGCCAAGAACGGCTAGCGGGAGAGGTTGAGCAGTTCTTC,CASSQERLAGEVEQFF,TRBJ2-1,TRBD2,TRBV4-1,.
TGTGCCAGCAGCTTGGACTTCACAACGTATACAGAGCAGTACTTC,CASSLDFTTYTEQYF,TRBJ2-7,.,TRBV5-5,.
TGTGCCTGGGAACCGGGACTAGCGGGGGGTGAGCAGTTCTTC,CAWEPGLAGGEQFF,TRBJ2-1,TRBD2,TRBV30,.
TGTGCCAGCAGCCCGACAGGGGGCGGTTCACCCCTCCACTTT,CASSPTGGGSPLHF,TRBJ1-6,TRBD1,TRBV6-1,few
TGTGCCAGCAGTGACCCTATGGGCAATGAGCAGTTCTTC,CASSDPMGNEQFF,TRBJ2-1,.,TRBV25-1,.
TGTGCCAGCAGCTGGACAGCTTCCTACAATGAGCAGTTCTTC,CASSWTASYNEQFF,TRBJ2-1,.,TRBV7-9,few
TGTGCCAGCAGTTACGGGATCGAGGCCTCTGGCTACACCTTC,CASSYGIEASGYTF,TRBJ1-2,.,TRBV28,.
TGCGCCAGCAGTGAGTCTAAAGCGAACACTGAAGCTTTCTTT,CASSESKANTEAFF,TRBJ1-1,.,TRBV10-2,.
TGTGCCAGCAGTCCTCTAGGGGAGCTGTTTTTT,CASSPLGELFF,TRBJ2-2,.,TRBV12-3/TRBV12-4,few
TGTGCCAGCAGCCCGACAGGTGTCACCTACGAGCAGTACTTC,CASSPTGVTYEQYF,TRBJ2-7,.,TRBV5-4,.
TGTGCCAGCAGTGAAGCGGGACAGGGGGTTTATTCACCCCTCCACTTT,CASSEAGQGVYSPLHF,TRBJ1-6,TRBD1,TRBV2,.
TGTGCCACCCGAGTGGGCGGGGGGGCGGTAGATACGCAGTATTTT,CATRVGGGAVDTQYF,TRBJ2-3,TRBD2,TRBV27,.